This entry describes one TCR beta chain. Produced via immunoSEQ multiplex PCR; TCRdb's table is partial and in-frame only. The data show under 70,000 clones, with about nine tenths seen just once and around 2% held by the top ten. This record belongs to a study of OX40 agonist ivuxolimab in advanced cancers. Study-level background: The patients received agonistic anti-OX40 (CD134) antibody ivuxolimab.

Patients were excluded for autoimmune disease history or systemic immunosuppression. The CDR3 has 13 residues. Trimming pared 7 bases from V and 5 bases from J, leaving 15 bases between. Germline assignment: CDR1 MNHNS and CDR2 SASEGT. The source of this sequence is an adult with an advanced solid tumor such as melanoma, head and neck, liver or kidney cancer. This material consisted of CD4+ or CD8+ T cells sorted from blood, taken in a trial of the OX40 agonist ivuxolimab. The chain combines TRBV6-1 with TRBJ2-7; no clear D gene. The CDR3 coding sequence is TGTGCCAGCACCAGAATATTTTACGACGAGCAGTACTTC. Protein product: CASTRIFYDEQYF.